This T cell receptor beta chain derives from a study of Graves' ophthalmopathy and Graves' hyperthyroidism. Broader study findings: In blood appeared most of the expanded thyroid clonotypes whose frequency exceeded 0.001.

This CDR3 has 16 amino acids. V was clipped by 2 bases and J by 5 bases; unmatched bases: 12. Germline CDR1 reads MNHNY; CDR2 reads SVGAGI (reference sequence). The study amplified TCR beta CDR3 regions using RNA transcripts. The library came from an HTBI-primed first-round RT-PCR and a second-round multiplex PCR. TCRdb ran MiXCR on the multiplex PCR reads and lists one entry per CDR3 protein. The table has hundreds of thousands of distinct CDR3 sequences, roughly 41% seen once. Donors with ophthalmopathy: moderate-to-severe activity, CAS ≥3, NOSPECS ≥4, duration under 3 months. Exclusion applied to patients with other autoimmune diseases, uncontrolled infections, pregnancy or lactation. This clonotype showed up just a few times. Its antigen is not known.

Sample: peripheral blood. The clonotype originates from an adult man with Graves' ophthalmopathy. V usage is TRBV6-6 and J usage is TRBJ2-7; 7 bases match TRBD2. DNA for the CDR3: TGTGCCAGCAGTTACCCAAAGGATCGGGGGGAGAACGAGCAGTACTTC. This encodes CASSYPKDRGENEQYF.